Listed below are T cell receptor beta chains from one sample, sequenced in a study of beta chain features in type 1 diabetes. The assay was immunoSEQ multiplex PCR, and TCRdb's table has in-frame clones only and misses some. The sample includes tens of thousands of clones, just under 50% of them seen just once. Sample: central memory CD4+ T cells from blood. These receptors were taken from a man aged 25-45 years with type 1 diabetes. Each CDR3 is given with its conserved first and last residue. D genes are given only for firm matches. Clone size is given for some rows only: seen once, a few or many times, or a class if the clone is expanded.

J gene	V gene	CDR3 length	clone size	D gene	CDR3 protein	CDR3 DNA
TRBJ1-5	TRBV6-1	14	few	.	CASSEAQGNQPQHF	TGTGCCAGCAGTGAAGCCCAGGGCAATCAGCCCCAGCATTTT
TRBJ2-5	TRBV5-6	18	once	TRBD1	CASSPLRRGQGFWETQYF	TGTGCCAGCAGCCCCCTCCGGAGGGGACAGGGATTTTGGGAGACCCAGTACTTC
TRBJ2-5	TRBV7-9	13	few	TRBD2	CASRRREEETQYF	TGTGCCAGCCGAAGGCGGGAGGAAGAGACCCAGTACTTC
TRBJ1-2	TRBV29-1	13	.	.	CSVGAGKLGGYTF	TGCAGCGTTGGAGCAGGGAAGCTTGGTGGCTACACCTTC
TRBJ2-1	TRBV19	16	.	.	CASSVSTLSSYNEQFF	TGTGCCAGTAGTGTATCTACCCTGAGCTCCTACAATGAGCAGTTCTTC
TRBJ2-7	TRBV4-2	13	.	.	CASSPQRQVAQNF	TGTGCCAGCAGCCCACAAAGACAGGTAGCGCAGAACTTC
TRBJ1-4	TRBV30	13	once	.	CAWSGQGLEKLFF	TGTGCCTGGAGTGGGCAGGGACTTGAAAAACTGTTTTTT
TRBJ2-7	TRBV4-1	17	many	.	CASSQDAPGDRSYEQYF	TGCGCCAGCAGCCAAGATGCCCCGGGGGATAGGTCCTACGAGCAGTACTTC
TRBJ1-4	TRBV7-2	16	.	TRBD1	CASRHARGQGDEKLFF	TGTGCCAGCAGACATGCCCGGGGACAGGGTGACGAAAAACTGTTTTTT
TRBJ2-7	TRBV4-1	15	once	.	CASSQDWAGPYEQYF	TGCGCCAGCAGCCAAGATTGGGCGGGCCCCTACGAGCAGTACTTC
TRBJ2-2	TRBV18	14	.	.	CASSPQGNTGELFF	TGTGCCAGCTCACCGCAGGGGAACACCGGGGAGCTGTTTTTT
TRBJ2-1	TRBV5-1	13	few	TRBD1	CASSRQGADEQFF	TGCGCCAGCAGTCGGCAGGGGGCGGACGAGCAGTTCTTC
TRBJ2-4	TRBV4-2	16	once	TRBD2	CASSQDRAGEQNIQYF	TGTGCCAGCAGCCAAGATCGAGCGGGGGAGCAAAACATTCAGTACTTC
TRBJ2-7	TRBV7-6	15	.	TRBD1	CASSRTGTGADEQYF	TGTGCCAGCAGCCGAACCGGGACAGGGGCAGACGAGCAGTACTTC
TRBJ1-4	TRBV27	17	.	TRBD1	CASSLGGGAGFGEKLFF	TGTGCCAGCAGTTTAGGAGGGGGCGCTGGGTTCGGCGAAAAACTGTTTTTT
TRBJ1-1	TRBV6-5	16	.	.	CASSYSDRLRGTEAFF	TGTGCCAGCAGTTACTCTGACAGGTTAAGGGGCACTGAAGCTTTCTTT
TRBJ1-6	TRBV2	15	once	.	CASSEGGGVGSPLHF	TGTGCCAGCAGTGAAGGTGGGGGGGTCGGTTCACCCCTCCACTTT
TRBJ1-2	TRBV4-2	14	.	.	CASSQVDRNYGYTF	TGTGCCAGCAGCCAAGTGGACAGAAACTATGGCTACACCTTC
TRBJ2-3	TRBV5-6	15	.	.	CASSLAGPRVDTQYF	TGTGCCAGCAGCTTGGCCGGTCCTCGGGTAGATACGCAGTATTTT
TRBJ1-6	TRBV14	18	.	.	CASSQLGGERFYNSPLHF	TGTGCCAGCAGCCAACTTGGGGGGGAACGCTTCTATAATTCACCCCTCCACTTT
TRBJ1-1	TRBV5-6	14	few	.	CASSLVPGRTEAFF	TGTGCCAGCAGCTTGGTCCCAGGGAGGACTGAAGCTTTCTTT
TRBJ1-5	TRBV19	14	.	TRBD1	CASSSDRGNQPQHF	TGTGCCAGTAGTAGTGACAGGGGCAATCAGCCCCAGCATTTT